These T cell receptor beta chains were read from a single sample in a study of control samples from healthy donors and cancer patients. Repertoires were generated with immunoSEQ multiplex PCR, while TCRdb's copy carries only in-frame clones and drops some. The table shows roughly 100,000 clones, with around 89% occurring only once. Sequencing used PBMCs. The receptors here all came from a man aged 55 to 70 with lung cancer. Both conserved end residues are part of each CDR3. A D gene is named only where the DNA matches it firmly. Rows give clone size only sometimes, using once, few, many, or a class for an expanded clone.

j_gene,v_gene,d_gene,abundance,CDR3nt,CDR3aa
TRBJ2-1,TRBV5-1,TRBD1,.,TGCGCCAGCAGCCCGGAGCCCGGGACAGTGATAGCCTACAATGAGCAGTTCTTC,CASSPEPGTVIAYNEQFF
TRBJ1-6,TRBV5-1,.,.,TGCGCCAGCAGCTGGCTCGGGGGCCTCCTCCACTTT,CASSWLGGLLHF
TRBJ1-1,TRBV19,.,.,TGTGCCAGTACGGGGCAGGGTCTATTGAACACTGAAGCTTTCTTT,CASTGQGLLNTEAFF
TRBJ2-2,TRBV5-5,.,.,TGTGCCAGCAGCCCTGGAGCCTACAGCGGGGAGCTGTTTTTT,CASSPGAYSGELFF
TRBJ1-1,TRBV18,.,.,TGTGCCAGCTCACCTGGGAACACTGAAGCTTTCTTT,CASSPGNTEAFF
TRBJ2-1,TRBV11-3,.,.,TGTGCCAGCAGCTCCCCTTACAATGAGCAGTTCTTC,CASSSPYNEQFF
TRBJ2-1,TRBV7-8,TRBD2,.,TGTGCCAGCAGCCCTACCCTAAGCGGGGGGGCCTACTACAATGAGCAGTTCTTC,CASSPTLSGGAYYNEQFF
TRBJ2-5,TRBV6-5,.,.,TGTGCCAGCATCCCTCCGTGGGCGGAGACCCAGTACTTC,CASIPPWAETQYF
TRBJ2-7,TRBV6-6,TRBD1,once,TGTGCCAGCAGTTGGGACAGGGGGCTCGACGAGCAGTACTTC,CASSWDRGLDEQYF
TRBJ2-3,TRBV24-1,.,.,TGTGCCACCAGACAGGGTAGCACAGATACGCAGTATTTT,CATRQGSTDTQYF
TRBJ2-2,TRBV6-6,TRBD1,.,TGTGCCAGCAGCGATGACAGGGGGCCTAACACCGGGGAGCTGTTTTTT,CASSDDRGPNTGELFF
TRBJ2-7,TRBV7-9,.,.,TGTGCCAGCAGCTTAGGAACCCTATCCTACGAGCAGTACTTC,CASSLGTLSYEQYF
TRBJ1-2,TRBV9,TRBD1,.,TGTGCCAGCAGCGTAGGGGACAGGGTCGACTATGGCTACACCTTC,CASSVGDRVDYGYTF
TRBJ2-3,TRBV10-1,TRBD2,.,TGCGCCAGCAGTATAGGACTAGCGGGAGCAGATACGCAGTATTTT,CASSIGLAGADTQYF
TRBJ1-5,TRBV27,.,.,TGTGCCAGCAACGAGCGGGGGGGTTATAGCAATCAGCCCCAGCATTTT,CASNERGGYSNQPQHF
TRBJ2-1,TRBV4-1,.,.,TGCGCCAGCAGCCAAGGGGCGACGCAATCAGGGGGGGTCGATGAGCAGTTCTTC,CASSQGATQSGGVDEQFF
TRBJ2-5,TRBV4-1,.,.,TGCGCCAGCAGCCAAGATCGGAAGGGAGAGACCCAGTACTTC,CASSQDRKGETQYF
TRBJ2-7,TRBV27,.,.,TGTGCCAGCAGTCCCCTTGGGGGTGTGGAAAGCTACGAGCAGTACTTC,CASSPLGGVESYEQYF
TRBJ1-3,TRBV6-5,TRBD1,.,TGTGCCAGTAAAGACAGGGCTTCTGGAAACACCATATATTTT,CASKDRASGNTIYF
TRBJ1-1,TRBV27,.,.,TGTGCCAGCAGTCCGGGGGGGGGTAACACTGAAGCTTTCTTT,CASSPGGGNTEAFF
TRBJ2-1,TRBV5-1,.,once,TGCGCCAGCAGCTTGACGTCGCAGTTAGATGAGCAGTTCTTC,CASSLTSQLDEQFF
TRBJ2-3,TRBV5-1,.,once,TGCGCCAGCAGCTCTCGTCCCGGGTCCACAGATACGCAGTATTTT,CASSSRPGSTDTQYF
TRBJ1-2,TRBV2,.,.,TGTGCCACCTCTCAGTATGGCTACACCTTC,CATSQYGYTF
TRBJ1-4,TRBV27,TRBD1,.,TGTGCCAACCTACGGGACAGGGGTCCGCGGAAACTGTTTTTT,CANLRDRGPRKLFF
TRBJ1-5,TRBV7-3,TRBD1,.,TGTGCCAGCAGCGCGGGACAGAGTCAGCCCCAGCATTTT,CASSAGQSQPQHF
TRBJ1-1,TRBV6-6,.,.,TGTGCCAGCAGTTACATGAGTGGTACGGCAGGGCAAGCTTTCTTT,CASSYMSGTAGQAFF
TRBJ1-5,TRBV7-2,.,.,TGTGCCAGCAGCTTAGCTCCGGGGTGGGGCAATCAGCCCCAGCATTTT,CASSLAPGWGNQPQHF
TRBJ1-5,TRBV6-6,TRBD1,.,TGTGCCAGCAGTTTTAGACAGGGAAGTAATCAGCCCCAGCATTTT,CASSFRQGSNQPQHF
TRBJ1-5,TRBV6-4,TRBD1,.,TGTGCCAGCAGTGAACAGGGGGCGGACCAGCCCCAGCATTTT,CASSEQGADQPQHF
TRBJ1-4,TRBV10-1,.,.,TGCGCCAGCAGTGAGTCGCCCAGTAATGAAAAACTGTTTTTT,CASSESPSNEKLFF
TRBJ1-1,TRBV19,.,.,TGTGCCAGTAGTATAATGTCGGGGTTGAGCACTGAAGCTTTCTTT,CASSIMSGLSTEAFF
TRBJ1-1,TRBV19,.,.,TGTGCCAGTAGTATAGGCCAGGGGCTCGGCGAAGCTTTCTTT,CASSIGQGLGEAFF
TRBJ2-1,TRBV10-1,TRBD2,.,TGCGCCAGCAGTGTAAGACTAGCGGGGGAGCAGTTCTTC,CASSVRLAGEQFF
TRBJ2-5,TRBV10-1,TRBD2,.,TGCGCCAGCAGTGAGTCGTGGGGGGGAGAGACCCAGTACTTC,CASSESWGGETQYF
TRBJ2-7,TRBV9,TRBD2,.,TGTGCCAGCAGCGTAGGCGGGACTAGCGGGGGCTACGAGCAGTACTTC,CASSVGGTSGGYEQYF
TRBJ1-2,TRBV27,.,.,TGTGCCAGCAGTTTATCCAACGCGGGTGGCTACACCTTC,CASSLSNAGGYTF
TRBJ1-6,TRBV5-5,.,.,TGTGCCAGCAGCTTGACACCCGAGCCGTCACCCCTCCACTTT,CASSLTPEPSPLHF
TRBJ2-2,TRBV10-1,.,.,TGCGCCAGCAGTCAGAGTTCGAACACCGGGGAGCTGTTTTTT,CASSQSSNTGELFF
TRBJ1-1,TRBV24-1,.,.,TGTGCCACCAGGGGTGGGAACACTGAAGCTTTCTTT,CATRGGNTEAFF
TRBJ2-7,TRBV30,.,.,TGTGCCTGGAATGGACAGCCAGACTACGAGCAGTACTTC,CAWNGQPDYEQYF
TRBJ1-2,TRBV2,TRBD1,.,TGTGCCAGCAGCTCGACAGGGACCTACTATGGCTACACCTTC,CASSSTGTYYGYTF
TRBJ2-2,TRBV29-1,.,.,TGCAGCGTTGTACGGGGGACCGGGGAGCTGTTTTTT,CSVVRGTGELFF
TRBJ2-2,TRBV5-1,TRBD1,.,TGCGCCAGCACAGACAGGGTGAACACCGGGGAGCTGTTTTTT,CASTDRVNTGELFF
TRBJ1-1,TRBV18,TRBD1,.,TGTGCCAGCTCACCCCAGACCCTAATACAGGGGGCCCGAACTGAAGCTTTCTTT,CASSPQTLIQGARTEAFF
TRBJ1-2,TRBV15,.,.,TGTGCCACCAGCAGAGATCAAGGGGGAAGAGCTAACTATGGCTACACCTTC,CATSRDQGGRANYGYTF
TRBJ2-7,TRBV5-4,.,.,TGTGCCAGCAGCTTGGCCTACGGCCCCTCTGGGGAGCAGTACTTC,CASSLAYGPSGEQYF
TRBJ2-3,TRBV24-1,.,.,TGTGCCACCAGTGGTCTGCAGGGAAGCACAGATACGCAGTATTTT,CATSGLQGSTDTQYF
TRBJ2-7,TRBV7-9,.,.,TGTGCCAGCAGTCCCCATGGCTCCCGGCAAAACGAGCAGTACTTC,CASSPHGSRQNEQYF
TRBJ1-2,TRBV20-1,.,.,TGCAGTGCCGCGGGGGACTATGGCTACACCTTC,CSAAGDYGYTF
TRBJ2-5,TRBV4-2,.,.,TGTGCCTCCCAAGAACGGGAAGGACTACAGAAGACCCAGTACTTC,CASQEREGLQKTQYF
TRBJ1-2,TRBV7-2,.,few,TGTGCCAGCAGCCTAACGCCTTCAGGGTATGGCTACACCTTC,CASSLTPSGYGYTF
TRBJ2-1,TRBV7-3,TRBD1,.,TGTGCCAGCAGCCCGGGACAGGGATTGAATGAGCAGTTCTTC,CASSPGQGLNEQFF
TRBJ2-1,TRBV5-4,TRBD1,once,TGTGCCAGCAGCTTGGAGACAGGGGGTTTGAATGAGCAGTTCTTC,CASSLETGGLNEQFF